Sequencing of this T cell receptor beta chain was carried out in a study of shared clonotypes between healthy human individuals. Study-level background: A couple of female and three male donors aged 18 to 49 were enrolled. Per-donor plates numbered three CD4 naive, three CD4 memory, two CD8 naive and one CD8 memory.

At least ten counts were recorded for this clone. Its target is unknown. V dropped 7 bases and J dropped 6; count of bases not matched to a gene: 15. The germline V gene has CDR1 LNHDA and CDR2 SQIVND (reference sequence). This CDR3 has 17 residues. In the source study's methods: From ImmunoSEQ came sequences covering only the junction and carrying no quality scores, so filtering differed. Sequenced by immunoSEQ multiplex PCR; TCRdb stores in-frame clones only, minus some. Clone size and V and J calls were adopted from that table, with D and trimming inferred from the DNA. The sample records 640,000 or so clones, about 78% being singletons. Study-wide results and caveats: What rarefaction showed was incomplete sorted-subset sequencing despite large depth.

The sample was memory CD4+ T cells sorted from blood. As to subset: CD45RA-negative fraction. This sequence originates from a woman in her 30s in good health. This chain joins TRBV19 and TRBJ2-2; 9 bases line up with TRBD2. In DNA, the CDR3 is TGTGCCAGTATGTACCAGTCTAGCGGGGCGAGGTCCGGGGAGCTGTTTTTT. It specifies CASMYQSSGARSGELFF.